These 9 T cell receptor beta chains came from one sample sequenced in a study of blood T cell repertoires in COVID-19. Profiling relied on immunoSEQ multiplex PCR, and the TCRdb table lists in-frame clones only, not all of them. Counted here are roughly 200,000 clones, about 85% occurring once; the ten biggest clones make up roughly 4.5%. Material for sequencing was peripheral blood. These receptors were obtained from a woman of 80 years or more with acute or convalescent COVID-19.

The J gene is TRBJ1-3, the V gene TRBV7-2; the D is unclear. CDR1 and CDR2 from the germline V gene are SGHTA and FQGNSA. Trimming left V 3 bases short and J 4 bases short, with 4 bases between. CDR3 length: 12 residues. CDR3 DNA: TGTGCCAGCAGCTTCAGGGGAAACACCATATATTTT. Its protein is CASSFRGNTIYF.

This clone showed up just once. At one boundary the junction diverges from the germline segment, which might be a read error. This sequence joins TRBV12-3 or TRBV12-4 and TRBJ2-7, with D maybe TRBD2 (5 bases). The CDR3 contains 13 residues. This chain's CDR3 is CASKTDSSHEQYF. In DNA form, the CDR3 reads TGTGCCAGCAAGACGGACTCCTCCCACGAGCAGTACTTC.

The CDR3 DNA reads TGTGCCAGCAGCCTCGGGCTCCAGGGGCAACGGTTCTTC. It specifies CASSLGLQGQRFF. This chain joins TRBV14 and TRBJ2-1; D possibly corresponds to TRBD1 (6 bases). The CDR3 is 13 residues long. The V end lost 4 bases, the J end lost 15 bases, and 19 bases lay between the germline ends. Germline CDR1 reads SGHDN; CDR2 reads FVKESK. The whole variable domain, filled in from reference TRBV14 and TRBJ2-1, reads EAGVTQFPSHSVIEKGQTVTLRCDPISGHDNLYWYRRVMGKEIKFLLHFVKESKQDESGMPNNRFLAERTGGTYSTLKVQPAELEDSGVYFCASSLGLQGQRFFGPGTRLTVL.

This clone has only one observation. The chain couples TRBV24-1 to TRBJ1-2; 7 positions agree with TRBD1. The CDR3 runs 14 residues. Germline V gene sequence: CDR1 KGHDR, CDR2 SFDVKD. V lost 2 bases and J lost 8; bases outside the gene matches: 7. This chain's CDR3 is CATSDSATGLGYTF. As DNA, the CDR3 is TGTGCCACCAGTGATTCCGCGACAGGGTTGGGCTACACCTTC.

This clone appeared once. The rearrangement links TRBV4-3 to TRBJ1-2, with 10 bases that match TRBD1. V lost 4 bases to trimming and J lost 8 bases; unmatched junction nucleotides: 10. The CDR3 runs to 15 residues. Germline CDR1 LGHNA, CDR2 YSLEER. The CDR3 DNA follows: TGCGCCAGCAGCCGAGGCCCCGGGACAGGGGACGGCTACACCTTC. Its translation is CASSRGPGTGDGYTF.

On this clone itself: A read error may account for a junction end that differs from germline. This chain uses TRBV2 with TRBJ2-5; 7 bases are a match to TRBD2. This CDR3 has 11 residues. CDR1 and CDR2 (germline): SNHLY, FYNNEI. CDR3 in amino acids: CASNGGGLSDF. The CDR3 bases are TGTGCCAGCAATGGGGGAGGGCTTTCGGACTTC.

The chain links TRBV29-1 to TRBJ1-1; D is undetermined. Trimming removed 4 bases at V and 2 bases at J, with 8 bases between. Germline V gene sequence: CDR1 SQVTM, CDR2 ANQGSEA. The length of the CDR3 is 12 residues. The CDR3: CSVAPQNTEAFF. The CDR3 DNA follows: TGCAGCGTTGCCCCCCAAAACACTGAAGCTTTCTTT.

The chain recombines TRBV18 with TRBJ2-7; D not certain. The CDR3 runs to 14 residues. Trimming shortened V by 1 base and J by 5 bases, and 12 bases separated the two germline ends. Germline lookup yields CDR1 KGHSH and CDR2 LQKENI. The CDR3 region has the DNA TGTGCCAGCTCACCACTTGACCGGCTAGACGAGCAGTACTTC. Translated: CASSPLDRLDEQYF.

This sequence joins TRBV9 and TRBJ1-1; D is perhaps TRBD1 (5 bases). Germline V gene sequence: CDR1 SGDLS, CDR2 YYNGEE. The CDR3 consists of 15 residues. The ends were cut back, 2 bases at V and 5 bases at J, with 16 bases in the middle. CDR3 region: CASSVADSQRTEAFF. The CDR3 DNA reads as TGTGCCAGCAGCGTGGCAGACAGTCAAAGGACTGAAGCTTTCTTT.